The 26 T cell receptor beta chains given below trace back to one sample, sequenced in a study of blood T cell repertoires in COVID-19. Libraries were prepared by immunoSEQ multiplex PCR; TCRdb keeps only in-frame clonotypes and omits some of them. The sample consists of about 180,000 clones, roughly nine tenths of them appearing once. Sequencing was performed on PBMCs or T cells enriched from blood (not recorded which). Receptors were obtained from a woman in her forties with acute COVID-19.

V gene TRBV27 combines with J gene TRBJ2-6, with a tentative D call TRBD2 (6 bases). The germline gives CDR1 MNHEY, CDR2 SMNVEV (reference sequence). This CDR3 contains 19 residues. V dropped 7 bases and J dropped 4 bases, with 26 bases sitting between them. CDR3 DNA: TGTGCCAGCAAGTTTAAGTCGGGGGAACCACCCGGGGGGGCCAACGTCCTGACTTTC. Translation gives CASKFKSGEPPGGANVLTF. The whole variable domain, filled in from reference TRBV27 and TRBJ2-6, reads EAQVTQNPRYLITVTGKKLTVTCSQNMNHEYMSWYRQDPGLGLRQIYYSMNVEVTDKGDVPEGYKVSRKEKRNFPLILESPSPNQTSLYFCASKFKSGEPPGGANVLTFGAGSRLTVL.

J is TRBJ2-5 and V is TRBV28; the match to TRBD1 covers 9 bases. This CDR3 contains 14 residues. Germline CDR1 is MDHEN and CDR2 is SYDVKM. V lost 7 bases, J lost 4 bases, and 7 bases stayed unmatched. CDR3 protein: CASIGQGRGETQYF. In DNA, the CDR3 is TGTGCCAGCATCGGACAGGGGAGAGGAGAGACCCAGTACTTC.

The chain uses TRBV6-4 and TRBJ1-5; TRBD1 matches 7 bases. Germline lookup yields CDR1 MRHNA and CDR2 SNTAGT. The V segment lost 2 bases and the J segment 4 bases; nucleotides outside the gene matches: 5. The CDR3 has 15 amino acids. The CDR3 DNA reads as TGTGCCAGCAGTGACGCGGGACAGAATAATCAGCCCCAGCATTTT. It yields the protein CASSDAGQNNQPQHF.

CDR3 sequence: CASSPSGTSGGRYEQYF. The DNA of the CDR3 is TGTGCCAGCAGCCCCTCCGGGACTAGCGGGGGACGCTACGAGCAGTACTTC. The rearrangement links TRBV7-9 to TRBJ2-7; 14 bases map to TRBD2. J gave up 3 bases and V 5 bases, and 9 bases lay outside the gene matches. The germline CDR1 and CDR2 sequences are SEHNR and FQNEAQ (reference sequence). The CDR3 is 17 amino acids. The full variable domain, completed using reference TRBV7-9 and TRBJ2-7, is DTGVSQNPRHKITKRGQNVTFRCDPISEHNRLYWYRQTLGQGPEFLTYFQNEAQLEKSRLLSDRFSAERPKGSFSTLEIQRTEQGDSAMYLCASSPSGTSGGRYEQYFGPGTRLTVT.

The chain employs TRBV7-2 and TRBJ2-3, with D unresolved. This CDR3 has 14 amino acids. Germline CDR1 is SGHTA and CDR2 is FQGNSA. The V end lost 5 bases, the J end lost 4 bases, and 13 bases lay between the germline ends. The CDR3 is CASSPLVSPDTQYF. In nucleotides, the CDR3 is TGTGCCAGCAGCCCATTAGTGTCTCCAGATACGCAGTATTTT.

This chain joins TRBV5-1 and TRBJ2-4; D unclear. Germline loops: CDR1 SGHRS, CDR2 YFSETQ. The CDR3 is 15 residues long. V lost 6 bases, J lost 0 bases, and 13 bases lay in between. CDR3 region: CASTPTIGAKNIQYF. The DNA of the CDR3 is TGCGCCAGCACCCCGACAATTGGAGCCAAAAACATTCAGTACTTC.

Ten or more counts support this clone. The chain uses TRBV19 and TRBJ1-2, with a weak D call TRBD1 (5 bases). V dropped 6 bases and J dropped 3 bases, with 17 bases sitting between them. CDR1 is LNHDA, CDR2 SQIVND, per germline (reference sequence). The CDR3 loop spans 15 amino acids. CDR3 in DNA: TGTGCCAGTAGCACCCAGGGCTCGGGGGACTATGGCTACACCTTC. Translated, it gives CASSTQGSGDYGYTF.

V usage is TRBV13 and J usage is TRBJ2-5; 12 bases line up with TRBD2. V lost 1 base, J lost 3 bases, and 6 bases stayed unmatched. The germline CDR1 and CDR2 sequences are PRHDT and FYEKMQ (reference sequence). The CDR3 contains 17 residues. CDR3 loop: CASSLVGLAGSEETQYF. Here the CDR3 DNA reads TGTGCCAGCAGCTTAGTCGGACTAGCGGGAAGTGAAGAGACCCAGTACTTC.

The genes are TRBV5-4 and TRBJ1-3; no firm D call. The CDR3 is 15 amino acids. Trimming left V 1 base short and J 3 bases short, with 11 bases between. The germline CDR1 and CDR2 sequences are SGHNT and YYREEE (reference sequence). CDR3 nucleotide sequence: TGTGCCAGCAGCTTGAATCCCACAGTTGGAAACACCATATATTTT. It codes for CASSLNPTVGNTIYF.

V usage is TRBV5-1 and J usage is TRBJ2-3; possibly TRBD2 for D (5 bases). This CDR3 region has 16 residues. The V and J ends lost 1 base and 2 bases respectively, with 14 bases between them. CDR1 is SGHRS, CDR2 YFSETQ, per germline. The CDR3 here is CASSLKGPGLTDTQYF. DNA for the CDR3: TGCGCCAGCAGCTTGAAGGGCCCCGGACTCACAGATACGCAGTATTTT.

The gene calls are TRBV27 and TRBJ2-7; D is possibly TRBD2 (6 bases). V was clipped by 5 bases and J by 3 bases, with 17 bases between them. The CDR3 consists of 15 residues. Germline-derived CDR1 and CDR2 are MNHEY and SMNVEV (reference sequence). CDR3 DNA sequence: TGTGCCAGCAGTCCCTCGGGACTCTCCTTCTACGAGCAGTACTTC. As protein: CASSPSGLSFYEQYF.

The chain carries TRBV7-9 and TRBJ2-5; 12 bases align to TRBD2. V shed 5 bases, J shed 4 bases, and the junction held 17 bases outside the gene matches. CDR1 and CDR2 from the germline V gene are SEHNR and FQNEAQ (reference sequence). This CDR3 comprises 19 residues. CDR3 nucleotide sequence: TGTGCCAGCAGCCCCGAAAGCCCGAGGGCTAGCGGGAGGGCAGAGACCCAGTACTTC. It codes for CASSPESPRASGRAETQYF. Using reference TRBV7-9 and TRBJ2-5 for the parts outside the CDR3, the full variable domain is DTGVSQNPRHKITKRGQNVTFRCDPISEHNRLYWYRQTLGQGPEFLTYFQNEAQLEKSRLLSDRFSAERPKGSFSTLEIQRTEQGDSAMYLCASSPESPRASGRAETQYFGPGTRLLVL.

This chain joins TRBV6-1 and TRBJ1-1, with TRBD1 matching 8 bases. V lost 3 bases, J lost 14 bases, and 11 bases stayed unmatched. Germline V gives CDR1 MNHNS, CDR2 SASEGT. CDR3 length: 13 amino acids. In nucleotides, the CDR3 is TGTGCCAGCAGTGACGGGACAGGTGTCGTTGGATTCTTT. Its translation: CASSDGTGVVGFF.

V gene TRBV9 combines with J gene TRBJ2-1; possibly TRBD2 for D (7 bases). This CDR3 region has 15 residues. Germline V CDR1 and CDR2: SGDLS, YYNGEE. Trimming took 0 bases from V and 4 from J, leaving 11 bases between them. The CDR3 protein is CASSVGEGGYNEQFF. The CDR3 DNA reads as TGTGCCAGCAGCGTAGGAGAGGGGGGGTACAATGAGCAGTTCTTC.

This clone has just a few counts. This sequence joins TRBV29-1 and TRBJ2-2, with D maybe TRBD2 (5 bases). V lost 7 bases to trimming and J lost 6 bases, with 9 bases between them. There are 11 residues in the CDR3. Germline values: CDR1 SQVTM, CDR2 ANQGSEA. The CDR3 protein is CSAIASGELFF. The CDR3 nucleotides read TGCAGCGCCATAGCGTCCGGGGAGCTGTTTTTT.

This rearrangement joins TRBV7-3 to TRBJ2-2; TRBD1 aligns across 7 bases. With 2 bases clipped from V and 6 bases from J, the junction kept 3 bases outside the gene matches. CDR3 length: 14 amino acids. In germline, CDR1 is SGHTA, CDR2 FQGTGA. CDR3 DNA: TGTGCCAGCAGCTTACTGACAGGGTCCGGGGAGCTGTTTTTT. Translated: CASSLLTGSGELFF.

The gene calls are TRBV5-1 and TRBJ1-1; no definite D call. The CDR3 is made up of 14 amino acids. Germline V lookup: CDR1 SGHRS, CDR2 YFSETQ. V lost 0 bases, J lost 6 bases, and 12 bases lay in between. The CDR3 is CASSLAPGEAEAFF. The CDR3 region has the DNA TGCGCCAGCAGCTTGGCCCCCGGGGAGGCTGAAGCTTTCTTT.

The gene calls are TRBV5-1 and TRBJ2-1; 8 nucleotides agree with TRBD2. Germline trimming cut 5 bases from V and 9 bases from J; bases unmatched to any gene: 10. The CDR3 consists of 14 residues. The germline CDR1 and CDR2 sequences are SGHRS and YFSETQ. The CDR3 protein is CASSVSGEAGEQFF. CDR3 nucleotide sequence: TGCGCCAGCAGTGTTAGCGGGGAGGCGGGTGAGCAGTTCTTC.

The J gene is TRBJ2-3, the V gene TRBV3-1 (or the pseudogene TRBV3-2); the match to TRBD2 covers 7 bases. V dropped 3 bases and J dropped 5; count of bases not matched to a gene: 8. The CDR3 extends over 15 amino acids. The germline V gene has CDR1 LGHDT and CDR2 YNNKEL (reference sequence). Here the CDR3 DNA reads TGTGCCAGCAGCCAGGCGGGGGTCGGGGTAGATACGCAGTATTTT. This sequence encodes CASSQAGVGVDTQYF.

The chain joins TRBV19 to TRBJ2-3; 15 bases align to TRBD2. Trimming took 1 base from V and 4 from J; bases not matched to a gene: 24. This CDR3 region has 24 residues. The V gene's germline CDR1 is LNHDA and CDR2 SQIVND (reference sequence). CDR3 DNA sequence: TGTGCCAGTAGTATAGGAGGGCCGGGACTAGCGGGGGGACGGAGACAGGTCGGGGCAGATACGCAGTATTTT. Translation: CASSIGGPGLAGGRRQVGADTQYF.

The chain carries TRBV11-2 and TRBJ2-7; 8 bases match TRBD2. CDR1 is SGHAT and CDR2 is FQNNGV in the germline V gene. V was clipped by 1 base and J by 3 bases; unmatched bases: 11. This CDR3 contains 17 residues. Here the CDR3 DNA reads TGTGCCAGCAGCTTAGTGGTGGCGGCGGGGGGTCGCTACGAGCAGTACTTC. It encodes CASSLVVAAGGRYEQYF.

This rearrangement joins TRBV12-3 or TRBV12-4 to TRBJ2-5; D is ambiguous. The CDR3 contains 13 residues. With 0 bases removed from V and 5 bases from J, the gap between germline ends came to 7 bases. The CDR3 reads CASSLALEETQYF. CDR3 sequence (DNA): TGTGCCAGCAGTTTAGCCCTAGAGGAGACCCAGTACTTC.

DNA for the CDR3: TGTGCCATCAGTGACCGAGGGAGTATCTCCTACGAGCAGTACTTC. Residues: CAISDRGSISYEQYF. The chain employs TRBV10-3 and TRBJ2-7; maybe TRBD2 (5 bases). The germline V gene encodes CDR1 ENHRY and CDR2 SYGVKD. The V end lost 3 bases, the J end lost 0 bases, and 12 bases lay between the germline ends. The CDR3 is made up of 15 amino acids.

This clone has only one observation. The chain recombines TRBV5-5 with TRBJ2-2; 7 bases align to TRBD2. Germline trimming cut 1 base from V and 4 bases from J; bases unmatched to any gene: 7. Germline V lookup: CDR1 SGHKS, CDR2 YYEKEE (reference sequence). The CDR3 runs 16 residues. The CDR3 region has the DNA TGTGCCAGCAGCTTGTTCAGCGGGGCGTCCACCGGGGAGCTGTTTTTT. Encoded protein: CASSLFSGASTGELFF.

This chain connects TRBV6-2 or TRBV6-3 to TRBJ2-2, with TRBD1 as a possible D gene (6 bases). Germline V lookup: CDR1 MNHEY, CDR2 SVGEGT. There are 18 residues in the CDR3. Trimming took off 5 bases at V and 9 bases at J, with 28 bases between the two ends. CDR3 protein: CASSPRTVKRNVDRELFF. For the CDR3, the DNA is TGTGCCAGCAGTCCGCGGACAGTCAAGCGGAACGTAGATAGGGAGCTGTTTTTT.

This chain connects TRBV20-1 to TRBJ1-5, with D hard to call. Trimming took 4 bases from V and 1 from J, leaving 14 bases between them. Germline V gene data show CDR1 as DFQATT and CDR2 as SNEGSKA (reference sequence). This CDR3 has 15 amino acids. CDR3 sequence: CSAIDSERSNQPQHF. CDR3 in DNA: TGCAGTGCTATTGACTCGGAGAGGAGCAATCAGCCCCAGCATTTT.